The 30 T cell receptor beta chains below come from one sample, sequenced in a study of blood T cell repertoires in COVID-19. The data were produced by immunoSEQ multiplex PCR, yet TCRdb's version contains in-frame clones alone and is incomplete. The sample shows roughly 7,300 clones, about 88% of them seen only once. The sample was peripheral blood. These receptor sequences come from a human donor in a cohort sampled during active COVID-19.

The gene calls are TRBV4-2 and TRBJ2-7; the match to TRBD1 covers 11 bases. There are 16 residues in the CDR3. The germline gives CDR1 LGHNA, CDR2 YNFKEQ. With 4 bases clipped from V and 4 bases from J, the junction kept 9 bases outside the gene matches. In nucleotides, the CDR3 is TGTGCCAGCAGCCCTTCCGGGACAGGGGGAACGTACGAGCAGTACTTC. This translates into CASSPSGTGGTYEQYF.

This chain joins TRBV19 and TRBJ2-2; no firm D call. Germline V gene sequence: CDR1 LNHDA, CDR2 SQIVND (reference sequence). V lost 5 bases, J lost 0 bases, and 10 bases lay in between. The length of the CDR3 is 15 residues. Here the CDR3 DNA reads TGTGCCAGTAGTGTATTGTCGGCGAACACCGGGGAGCTGTTTTTT. It codes for CASSVLSANTGELFF.

The rearrangement links TRBV4-2 to TRBJ2-1; 10 bases agree with TRBD2. CDR3 length: 15 amino acids. Unmatched junction bases numbered 1, after V lost 0 bases and J lost 5 bases. The V gene's germline CDR1 is LGHNA and CDR2 YNFKEQ. The CDR3 sequence: CASSQETSGDNEQFF. Written as DNA, the CDR3 is TGTGCCAGCAGCCAAGAAACTAGCGGGGACAATGAGCAGTTCTTC.

The genes are TRBV6-5 and TRBJ2-7, with D possibly TRBD2 on 6 matching bases. Germline loops: CDR1 MNHEY, CDR2 SVGAGI. The V and J ends lost 6 bases and 8 bases respectively, with 14 bases between them. The CDR3 runs to 12 residues. CDR3 protein: CASRATSRQQYF. The CDR3, as DNA: TGTGCCAGCAGGGCGACTAGTCGTCAGCAGTACTTC.

About this clone: Because the CDR3's place on the DNA is in doubt, the DNA is left out and the CDR3 is given as listed by TCRdb. The chain employs TRBV7-9 and TRBJ1-4; TRBD1, as called in the table, went unchecked against the DNA. The germline gives CDR1 SEHNR, CDR2 FQNEAQ (reference sequence). A total of 12 residues make up the CDR3, ends included. This CDR3 reads CASSFGPGHSFF.

The gene calls are TRBV9 and TRBJ2-1, with 12 bases identical to TRBD2. Germline V gene data show CDR1 as SGDLS and CDR2 as YYNGEE. The CDR3 sequence is 16 residues long. The ends lost 5 bases at V and 6 bases at J; junction bases unmatched: 9. As DNA, the CDR3 is TGTGCCAGCAGTGCCCGGACTAGCGGGACAGGCAATGAGCAGTTCTTC. Translated: CASSARTSGTGNEQFF.

The V call is TRBV5-5, the J call TRBJ1-1; D gene uncertain. CDR3 length equals 12 residues. Germline-derived CDR1 and CDR2 are SGHKS and YYEKEE (reference sequence). V was shortened by 2 bases and J by 10 bases, with 12 bases between the two germline ends. Written as DNA, the CDR3 is TGTGCCAGCAGCTTAACAGAGTTGGTAGCTTTCTTT. Translation: CASSLTELVAFF.

The rearrangement joins TRBV9 to TRBJ2-7; 7 nucleotides match TRBD2. Germline assignment: CDR1 SGDLS and CDR2 YYNGEE. Trimming cost V 4 bases and J 0 bases; bases outside gene matches: 4. The CDR3 is 14 residues long. The CDR3 region has the DNA TGTGCCAGCAGCACGGGACTAAACTCCTACGAGCAGTACTTC. This translates into CASSTGLNSYEQYF.

The rearrangement links TRBV20-1 to TRBJ1-1; no clear D gene. Germline V gives CDR1 DFQATT, CDR2 SNEGSKA (reference sequence). The CDR3 is made up of 11 amino acids. V shed 0 bases and J shed 6 bases, with 5 bases lying between them. The CDR3 region has the DNA TGCAGTGCTAGAGATAGCGCTGAAGCTTTCTTT. It translates to CSARDSAEAFF.

The chain is built from TRBV6-5 and TRBJ1-4; D is uncertain. The CDR3 is made up of 16 amino acids. V gave up 0 bases and J gave up 5 bases, with 13 bases separating them. Looked up from germline, CDR1 is MNHEY and CDR2 is SVGAGI. The CDR3 region has the DNA TGTGCCAGCAGTTACTCGAGTGAGGGTGCCAATGAAAAACTGTTTTTT. It specifies CASSYSSEGANEKLFF.

The chain employs TRBV4-1 and TRBJ2-3; 7 nucleotides align to TRBD2. In germline, CDR1 is MGHRA, CDR2 YSYEKL. Losses at the gene ends were 4 bases for V and 2 bases for J; bases not matched to a gene: 18. The CDR3 totals 19 residues. As DNA, the CDR3 is TGCGCCAGCAGCCTATATCTCCAGGTGTCTAGCGGAGTCACAGATACGCAGTATTTT. This encodes CASSLYLQVSSGVTDTQYF.

This clone turned up a few times. The chain joins TRBV28 to TRBJ1-5; TRBD1 aligns across 7 bases. Per germline, CDR1 MDHEN and CDR2 SYDVKM. The trim removed 6 bases at V and 0 bases at J, leaving 5 bases unmatched. The CDR3 runs 15 residues. The CDR3 spells CASRPGQVSNQPQHF. The CDR3 nucleotides read TGTGCCAGCAGGCCCGGACAGGTTAGCAATCAGCCCCAGCATTTT. Complete variable domain (other parts from reference TRBV28 and TRBJ1-5): DVKVTQSSRYLVKRTGEKVFLECVQDMDHENMFWYRQDPGLGLRLIYFSYDVKMKEKGDIPEGYSVSREKKERFSLILESASTNQTSMYLCASRPGQVSNQPQHFGDGTRLSIL.

CDR3 protein: CASSLPPPGGTEAFF. CDR3 nucleotides: TGTGCCAGCAGCCTACCCCCCCCAGGGGGCACTGAAGCTTTCTTT. The chain recombines TRBV7-6 with TRBJ1-1, with 7 nucleotides matching TRBD1. V trimming: 5 bases; J trimming: 4 bases; junction bases outside the gene matches: 10. There are 15 residues in the CDR3. Germline V gene data show CDR1 as SGHVS and CDR2 as FNYEAQ.

V is TRBV29-1 and J is TRBJ2-3; D is undetermined. V dropped 7 bases and J dropped 2 bases, with 22 bases sitting between them. This CDR3 contains 16 residues. Germline V gene lookup returns CDR1 SQVTM and CDR2 ANQGSEA. Here the CDR3 reads CSADLRLSHSTDTQYF. CDR3 coding DNA: TGCAGCGCGGATCTACGTCTTTCTCATTCCACAGATACGCAGTATTTT.

This chain uses TRBV19 with TRBJ2-1; maybe TRBD2 (6 bases). Germline lookup yields CDR1 LNHDA and CDR2 SQIVND (reference sequence). The CDR3 is made up of 13 amino acids. Trimming took 6 bases from V and 7 from J, leaving 13 bases between them. In nucleotides, the CDR3 is TGTGCCAGTAGAGAGACTAGTTCTAATGAGCAGTTCTTC. Residues: CASRETSSNEQFF. The full variable domain, in which reference TRBV19 and TRBJ2-1 provide the parts outside the CDR3, is DGGITQSPKYLFRKEGQNVTLSCEQNLNHDAMYWYRQDPGQGLRLIYYSQIVNDFQKGDIAEGYSVSREKKESFPLTVTSAQKNPTAFYLCASRETSSNEQFFGPGTRLTVL.

V gene TRBV5-1 combines with J gene TRBJ2-7, with D possibly being TRBD1 (5 bases). The germline CDR1 and CDR2 sequences are SGHRS and YFSETQ. V was shortened by 0 bases and J by 5 bases, with 12 bases between the two germline ends. There are 14 residues in the CDR3. CDR3 sequence: CASSLVAGADEQYF. CDR3 in DNA: TGCGCCAGCAGCTTGGTAGCTGGGGCCGACGAGCAGTACTTC.

The V gene is TRBV5-1, the J gene TRBJ2-5, with 13 positions matching TRBD2. The CDR3 consists of 16 residues. Trimming at V came to 1 base and at J to 5 bases, leaving 5 bases not matched to a gene. Germline V CDR1 and CDR2: SGHRS, YFSETQ. CDR3 protein: CASSLQGLAGVETQYF. DNA of the CDR3: TGCGCCAGCAGCTTGCAAGGACTAGCGGGAGTTGAGACCCAGTACTTC.

The CDR3 sequence is CASSSGLTYGYTF. DNA of the CDR3: TGTGCCAGCAGCTCGGGACTGACCTATGGCTACACCTTC. The chain couples TRBV11-2 to TRBJ1-2, with D perhaps TRBD1 (5 bases). Germline assignment: CDR1 SGHAT and CDR2 FQNNGV. V was pared by 4 bases and J by 4 bases, with 10 bases between. This CDR3 spans 13 amino acids.

V and J are TRBV7-9 and TRBJ1-1; possibly TRBD1 for D (5 bases). Germline loops: CDR1 SEHNR, CDR2 FQNEAQ (reference sequence). The CDR3 length is 13 residues. V was trimmed by 5 bases and J by 4 bases, leaving 11 bases between them. The CDR3 coding sequence is TGTGCCAGCAGCGTCACCCAGGGCACTGAAGCTTTCTTT. Amino acid sequence: CASSVTQGTEAFF.

This rearrangement joins TRBV7-9 to TRBJ1-1; 7 bases match TRBD1. The CDR3 has 15 amino acids. The trim removed 2 bases at V and 6 bases at J, leaving 9 bases unmatched. Germline CDR1 SEHNR, CDR2 FQNEAQ (reference sequence). In nucleotides, the CDR3 is TGTGCCAGCAGCTTAATAGGGGGCGCGGTGGCTGAAGCTTTCTTT. The encoded protein is CASSLIGGAVAEAFF.

The rearrangement uses TRBV6-5 and TRBJ2-1, with a possible D match to TRBD2 (6 bases). The V end lost 6 bases, the J end lost 0 bases, and 12 bases lay between the germline ends. In germline, CDR1 is MNHEY, CDR2 SVGAGI. The CDR3 consists of 15 residues. CDR3 sequence (DNA): TGTGCCAGCAGCGGATCTAGCGACTCCTACAATGAGCAGTTCTTC. It codes for CASSGSSDSYNEQFF.

In this sample, this clone turned up a few times. V gene TRBV2 combines with J gene TRBJ1-5; 7 bases map to TRBD1. Germline V gene data show CDR1 as SNHLY and CDR2 as FYNNEI. The CDR3 has 16 residues. V shed 1 base, J shed 6 bases, and the junction held 9 bases outside the gene matches. CDR3: CASSEGLRGLGQPQHF. The DNA of the CDR3 is TGTGCCAGCAGTGAAGGTCTTAGGGGGCTGGGTCAGCCCCAGCATTTT.

The rearrangement joins TRBV11-2 to TRBJ2-7, with 11 bases fitting TRBD2. Germline V gene lookup returns CDR1 SGHAT and CDR2 FQNNGV. CDR3 length: 15 residues. Trimming removed 5 bases from V and 3 bases from J; junction bases left unmatched: 6. CDR3 sequence reads: CASSVTSGGFYEQYF. CDR3 in DNA: TGTGCCAGCAGCGTAACTAGCGGGGGATTCTACGAGCAGTACTTC. Filled out from reference TRBV11-2 and TRBJ2-7, the complete variable domain reads EAGVAQSPRYKIIEKRQSVAFWCNPISGHATLYWYQQILGQGPKLLIQFQNNGVVDDSQLPKDRFSAERLKGVDSTLKIQPAKLEDSAVYLCASSVTSGGFYEQYFGPGTRLTVT.

The chain uses TRBV7-6 and TRBJ2-7, with TRBD2 matching 10 bases. Per the germline V gene, CDR1 is SGHVS and CDR2 is FNYEAQ. The CDR3 consists of 14 residues. The V and J ends lost 1 base and 4 bases, in that order; junction bases with no gene match: 1. CDR3 nucleotide sequence: TGTGCCAGCAGCTTAGAACTAGCGGGATACGAGCAGTACTTC. Translation: CASSLELAGYEQYF.

The rearrangement uses TRBV2 and TRBJ2-7; TRBD2 is a possible D gene (6 bases). Germline CDR1 reads SNHLY; CDR2 reads FYNNEI. The V end was cut by 6 bases, the J end by 7 bases, with 22 bases between. This CDR3 comprises 15 residues. The CDR3 protein is CASSDIRRASEEQYF. The CDR3 DNA follows: TGTGCCAGCAGCGACATTAGGAGGGCCTCGGAGGAGCAGTACTTC. Together with reference TRBV2 and TRBJ2-7, the CDR3 gives the full variable domain: EPEVTQTPSHQVTQMGQEVILRCVPISNHLYFYWYRQILGQKVEFLVSFYNNEISEKSEIFDDQFSVERPDGSNFTLKIRSTKLEDSAMYFCASSDIRRASEEQYFGPGTRLTVT.

Only a few counts were recorded for this clone. This rearrangement joins TRBV19 to TRBJ2-3; maybe TRBD1 (6 bases). V dropped 5 bases and J dropped 3 bases, with 12 bases sitting between them. The CDR3 loop spans 14 amino acids. Germline values: CDR1 LNHDA, CDR2 SQIVND (reference sequence). The CDR3 spells CASSSQDRTDTQYF. CDR3 nucleotide sequence: TGTGCCAGTAGTTCCCAGGACAGAACAGATACGCAGTATTTT.

In DNA, the CDR3 is TGTGCCAGTAGCGAGGACAGATTTTCTAACTATGGCTACACCTTC. Its translation: CASSEDRFSNYGYTF. The chain carries TRBV19 and TRBJ1-2, with D possibly being TRBD1 (6 bases). Germline lookup yields CDR1 LNHDA and CDR2 SQIVND (reference sequence). V lost 6 bases and J 0 bases, leaving 14 bases between the germline ends. The CDR3 consists of 15 residues.

Only one count was recorded for this clone. The rearrangement uses TRBV7-3 and TRBJ2-1, with TRBD2 identical over 10 bases. The germline V gene encodes CDR1 SGHTA and CDR2 FQGTGA. Trimming took 3 bases from V and 6 from J; bases not matched to a gene: 5. The CDR3 is 15 amino acids. CDR3 coding DNA: TGTGCCAGCAGCTTCTCTAGCGGGAGAGGCAATGAGCAGTTCTTC. Protein product: CASSFSSGRGNEQFF.

The chain uses TRBV5-1 and TRBJ2-3; D uncertain. Germline V gene lookup returns CDR1 SGHRS and CDR2 YFSETQ. Trimming took off 0 bases at V and 3 bases at J, with 5 bases between the two ends. The CDR3 loop spans 13 amino acids. CDR3 sequence: CASSLDHTDTQYF. For the CDR3, the DNA is TGCGCCAGCAGCTTGGATCATACAGATACGCAGTATTTT.

The chain joins TRBV5-6 to TRBJ1-6, with D perhaps matching TRBD1 (6 bases). CDR1 and CDR2 from the germline V gene are SGHDT and YYEEEE. The CDR3 sequence is 16 residues long. V lost 4 bases and J lost 8, with 19 bases in between. Here the CDR3 reads CASSGNPRGFDSPLHF. For the CDR3, the DNA is TGTGCCAGCAGCGGCAACCCCAGGGGTTTTGATTCACCCCTCCACTTT.